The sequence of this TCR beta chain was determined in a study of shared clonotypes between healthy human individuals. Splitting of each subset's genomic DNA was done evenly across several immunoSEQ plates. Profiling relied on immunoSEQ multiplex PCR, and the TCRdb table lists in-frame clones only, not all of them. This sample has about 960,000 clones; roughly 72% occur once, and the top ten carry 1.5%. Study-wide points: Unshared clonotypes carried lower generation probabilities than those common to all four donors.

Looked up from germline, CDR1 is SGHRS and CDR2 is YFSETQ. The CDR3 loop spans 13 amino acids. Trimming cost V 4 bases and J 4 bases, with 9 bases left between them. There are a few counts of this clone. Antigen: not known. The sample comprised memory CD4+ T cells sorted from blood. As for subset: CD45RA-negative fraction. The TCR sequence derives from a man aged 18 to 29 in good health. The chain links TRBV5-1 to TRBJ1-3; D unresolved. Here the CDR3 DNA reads TGCGCCAGCAGCACCTCGACAGGAAACACCATATATTTT. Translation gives CASSTSTGNTIYF.